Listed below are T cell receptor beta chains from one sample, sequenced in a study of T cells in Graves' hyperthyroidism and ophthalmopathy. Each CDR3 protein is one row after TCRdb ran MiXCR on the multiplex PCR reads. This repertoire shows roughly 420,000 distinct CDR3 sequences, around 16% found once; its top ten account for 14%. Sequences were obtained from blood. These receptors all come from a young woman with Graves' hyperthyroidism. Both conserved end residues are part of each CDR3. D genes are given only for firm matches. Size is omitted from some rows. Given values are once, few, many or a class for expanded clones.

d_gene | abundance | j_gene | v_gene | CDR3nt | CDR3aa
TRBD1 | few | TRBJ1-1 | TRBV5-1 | TGCGCCAGCAGCTTGTTGGGACAGTTAAACACTGAAGCTTTCTTT | CASSLLGQLNTEAFF
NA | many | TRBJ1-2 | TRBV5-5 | TGTGCCAGCAGCTTTCTCGCCCAGGGTCCTGCCTACACCTTC | CASSFLAQGPAYTF
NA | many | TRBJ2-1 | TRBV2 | TGTGCCAGCAGTGAAGCGGGGAATGAGCAGTTCTTC | CASSEAGNEQFF
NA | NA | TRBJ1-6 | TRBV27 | TGTGCCAGCAGGCAATCGCCCTATAATTCACCCCCCCACTTT | CASRQSPYNSPPHF
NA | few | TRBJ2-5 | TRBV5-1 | TGCGCCAGCAGCTTGAATTGGGGCAAACAAGAGACCCAGTACTTC | CASSLNWGKQETQYF
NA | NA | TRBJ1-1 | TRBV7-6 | TGTGCCAGCAGCTTATTAGGGGGTGAAGCTTTCTTT | CASSLLGGEAFF
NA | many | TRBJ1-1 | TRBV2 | TGTGCCAGCACGGACGCCAAGGGCACTGAAGCTTTCTTT | CASTDAKGTEAFF
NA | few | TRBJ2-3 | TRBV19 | TGTGCCAGTACGAAGACGCAGGGTCCTAAAATAGCACAGTATTTT | CASTKTQGPKIAQYF
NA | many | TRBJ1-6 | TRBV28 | TGTGCCAGCAGTTTACATGGCCTGAGCTCCTATAATTCACCCCTCCACTTT | CASSLHGLSSYNSPLHF
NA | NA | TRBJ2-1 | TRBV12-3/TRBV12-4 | TGTGCCAGCAGTGAAGGGGGGGGTTGGGGGAGCCGAAACAATGAGCAGTTCTTC | CASSEGGGWGSRNNEQFF
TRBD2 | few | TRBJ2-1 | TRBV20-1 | TGCAGTGCTAGGAGACAAAGCGGGACCTTCTACAATGAGCAGTTCTTC | CSARRQSGTFYNEQFF
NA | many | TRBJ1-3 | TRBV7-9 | TGTGCCAGCAGCCTCCCGAGGGTGATGTCCTCTGGAAACACCATATATTTT | CASSLPRVMSSGNTIYF
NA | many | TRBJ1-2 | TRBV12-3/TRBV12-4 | TGTGCCAGCAGTTTAGGTCGTGGGGCATCCCATGGCTACACCTTC | CASSLGRGASHGYTF
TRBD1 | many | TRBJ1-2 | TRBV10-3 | TGTGCCATCAGTGAGGGACAGGGCTTCTATGGCTACACCTTC | CAISEGQGFYGYTF
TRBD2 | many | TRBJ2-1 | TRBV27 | TGTGCCAGCAGTTTATGGGCTAGCGGGGGGACCAGTGAGCAGTTCTTC | CASSLWASGGTSEQFF
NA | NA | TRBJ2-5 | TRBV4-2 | TGTGCCAGCAGCCAAGCCGACAGGCTCTTCGGCCACCAAGAGACCCAGTACTTC | CASSQADRLFGHQETQYF
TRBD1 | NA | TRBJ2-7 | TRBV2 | TGTGCCAGTCAGACAGGGCTCGAGCAGTACTTC | CASQTGLEQYF
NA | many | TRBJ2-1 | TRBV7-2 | TGTGCCAGCAGCTTAAAGGCGTTTCAGTTCTTC | CASSLKAFQFF
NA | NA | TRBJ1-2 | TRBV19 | TGTGCCAGTAGTTCCCGGCCCTGGGGTGGCTACACCTTC | CASSSRPWGGYTF
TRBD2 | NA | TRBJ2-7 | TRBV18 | TGTGCCAGCTCACCCCCAGCGGGAGGGTTCTACGAGCAGTACTTC | CASSPPAGGFYEQYF
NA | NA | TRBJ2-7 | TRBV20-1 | TGCAGTGCTTTGGTGGGACTTCCTCCCTACGAGCAGTACTTC | CSALVGLPPYEQYF
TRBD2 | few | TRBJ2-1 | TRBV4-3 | TGCGCCAGCAGCCAAGAAATCCTAGCGGGGTTGGAGCAGTTCTTC | CASSQEILAGLEQFF
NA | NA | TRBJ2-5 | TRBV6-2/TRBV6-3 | TGTGCCAGCAGTCCTACAGGGACCCAGTACTTC | CASSPTGTQYF
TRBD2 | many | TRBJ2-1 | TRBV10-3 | TGTGCCATCAGTGAGTCGACTGCTAGCGGGGGGCTGCCCTCCTACAATGAGCAGTTCTTC | CAISESTASGGLPSYNEQFF
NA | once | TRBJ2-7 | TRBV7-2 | TGTGCCAGCAGCCCCCCCGGGACTTCCTCGGAGCAGTACTTC | CASSPPGTSSEQYF
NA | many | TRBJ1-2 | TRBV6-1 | TGTGCCAGCAGCGAGAGGGCCAGCAATGGCTACACCTTC | CASSERASNGYTF
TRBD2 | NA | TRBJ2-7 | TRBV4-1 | TGCGCCAGCAGCCAAGAAATAGCGGGGGGGCCACACGAGCAGTACTTC | CASSQEIAGGPHEQYF
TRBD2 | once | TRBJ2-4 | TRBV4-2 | TGTGCCAGCAGCCAAGATTTGGGGACTAGCGGGGTAGCCAAAAACATTCAGTACTTC | CASSQDLGTSGVAKNIQYF
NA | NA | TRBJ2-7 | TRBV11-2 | TGTGCCAGCAGCTTTGGGGTGGGGGACTACGAGCAGTACTTC | CASSFGVGDYEQYF
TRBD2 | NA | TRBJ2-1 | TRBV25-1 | TGTGCCAGCAGGAAACTAGCGGGGCTAGACAATGAGCAGTTCTTC | CASRKLAGLDNEQFF
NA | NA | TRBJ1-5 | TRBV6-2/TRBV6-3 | TGTGCCAGCAGTTACAGGACAAACAGACAGCCCCAGCATTTT | CASSYRTNRQPQHF
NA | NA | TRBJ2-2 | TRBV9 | TGTGCCAGCAGCGTAGCTACGAGTACAGCCGGGGAGCTGTTTTTT | CASSVATSTAGELFF
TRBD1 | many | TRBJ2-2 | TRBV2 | TGTGCCAGCAGTGAAGCCACAGGGGCAAACACCGGGGAGCTGTTTTTT | CASSEATGANTGELFF
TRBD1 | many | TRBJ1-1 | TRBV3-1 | TGTGCCAGCAGCCCGGGACAGATGAACACTGAAGCTTTCTTT | CASSPGQMNTEAFF
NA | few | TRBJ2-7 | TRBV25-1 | TGTGCCAGCAGTGGGGGGGCGGACTACGAGCAGTACTTC | CASSGGADYEQYF
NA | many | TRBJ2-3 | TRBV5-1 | TGCGCCAGCAGCTTGGCCACCTGGGGTGATACGCAGTATTTT | CASSLATWGDTQYF
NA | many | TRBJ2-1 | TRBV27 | TGTGCCAGCAGTCCAAGGGTCAGCTCCTACAATGAGCAGTTCTTC | CASSPRVSSYNEQFF
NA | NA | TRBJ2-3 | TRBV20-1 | TGCAGTGCTAGCGCCCCTAGCACAGATACGCAGTATTTT | CSASAPSTDTQYF
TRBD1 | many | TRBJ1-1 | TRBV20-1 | TGCAGTGCTAGAGGGGGACAGGCGATTACTATGAACACTGAAGCTTTCTTT | CSARGGQAITMNTEAFF
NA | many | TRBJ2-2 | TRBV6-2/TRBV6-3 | TGTGCCAGCAAGACGACTAGTGCGCACACCGGGGAGCTGTTTTTT | CASKTTSAHTGELFF
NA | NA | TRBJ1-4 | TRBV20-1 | TGCAGTGCAAGGGGAGACCGTGAAAAACTGTTTTTT | CSARGDREKLFF
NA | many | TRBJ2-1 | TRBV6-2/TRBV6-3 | TGTGCCAGCAGTTGGGGGGTCAGCTCCTACAATGAGCAGTTCTTC | CASSWGVSSYNEQFF
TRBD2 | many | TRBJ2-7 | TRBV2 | TGTGCCAGCAGTGAAACTTTGTTCGGAGGACTAGCGGGGGACTACGAGCAGTACTTC | CASSETLFGGLAGDYEQYF
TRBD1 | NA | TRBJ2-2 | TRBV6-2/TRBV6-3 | TGTGCCAGCAGAAAAACAGGGGGCATTACCGGGGAGCTGTTTTTT | CASRKTGGITGELFF
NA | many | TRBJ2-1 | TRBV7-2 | TGTGCCAGCAGCATCAGACAGATCTCTGATGAGCAGTTCTTC | CASSIRQISDEQFF
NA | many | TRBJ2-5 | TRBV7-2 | TGTGCCAGCAGCTTAGGCCCGCATCCGGGGGAGACCCAGTACTTC | CASSLGPHPGETQYF
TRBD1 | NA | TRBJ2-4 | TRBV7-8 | TGTGCCAGCAGCTTAGTTCCCTGGCAGGGGGTCATTCAGTACTTC | CASSLVPWQGVIQYF
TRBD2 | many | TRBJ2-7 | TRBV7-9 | TGTGCCAGCAGCCTTCCCGAGACTAGCGACGTCTACGAGCAGTACTTC | CASSLPETSDVYEQYF
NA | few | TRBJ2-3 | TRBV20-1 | TGCAGTGCTAGGAAGTTGAGGGAGATCCTCCCAGATACGCAGTATTTT | CSARKLREILPDTQYF
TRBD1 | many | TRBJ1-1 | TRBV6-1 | TGTGCCAGCAGAAGAGGGGGCGGCGTAACTGAAGCTTTCTTT | CASRRGGGVTEAFF
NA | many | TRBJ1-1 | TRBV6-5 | TGTGCCAGCAGTTACAAACGGGATGTAGCTTTCTTT | CASSYKRDVAFF
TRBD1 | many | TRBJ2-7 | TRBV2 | TGTGCCAGCAAGACCGGGACAGGGCCATACGAGCAGTACTTC | CASKTGTGPYEQYF
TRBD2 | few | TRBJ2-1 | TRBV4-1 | TGCGCCAGCAGCCATTCCAGCGGGAGGGCCGTTGAGCAGTTCTTC | CASSHSSGRAVEQFF
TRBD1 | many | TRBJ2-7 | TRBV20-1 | TGCAGTGCTGGAGGCAGGGGGCACGAGCAGTACTTC | CSAGGRGHEQYF
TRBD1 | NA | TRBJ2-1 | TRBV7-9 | TGTGCCAGCAGCTTAGTTTCACAGGGGGATGAGCAGTTCTTC | CASSLVSQGDEQFF
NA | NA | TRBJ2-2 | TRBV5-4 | TGTGCCAGCAGCTTGGCCCCGGGACCCTACGCGAACACCGGGGAGCTGTTTTTT | CASSLAPGPYANTGELFF
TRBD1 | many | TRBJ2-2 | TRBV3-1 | TGTGCCAGCAAACCAAATCGAATTACAGGGGTCGCCGGGGAGCTGTTTTTT | CASKPNRITGVAGELFF